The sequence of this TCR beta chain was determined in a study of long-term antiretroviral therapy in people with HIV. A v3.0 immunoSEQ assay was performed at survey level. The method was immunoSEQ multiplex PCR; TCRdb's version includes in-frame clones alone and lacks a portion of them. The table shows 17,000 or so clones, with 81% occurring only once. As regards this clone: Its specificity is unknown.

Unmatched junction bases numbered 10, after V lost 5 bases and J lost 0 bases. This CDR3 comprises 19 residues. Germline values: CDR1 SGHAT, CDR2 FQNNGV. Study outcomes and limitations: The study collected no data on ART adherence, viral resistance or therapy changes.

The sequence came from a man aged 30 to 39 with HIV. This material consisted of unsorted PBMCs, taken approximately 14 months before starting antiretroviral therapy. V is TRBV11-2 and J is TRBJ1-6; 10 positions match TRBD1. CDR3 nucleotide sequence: TGTGCCAGCAGCCCGAGGACAGGGGGTATCGGCTCCTATAATTCACCCCTCCACTTT. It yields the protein CASSPRTGGIGSYNSPLHF. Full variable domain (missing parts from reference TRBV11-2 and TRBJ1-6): EAGVAQSPRYKIIEKRQSVAFWCNPISGHATLYWYQQILGQGPKLLIQFQNNGVVDDSQLPKDRFSAERLKGVDSTLKIQPAKLEDSAVYLCASSPRTGGIGSYNSPLHFGNGTRLTVT.